The clone carrying this T cell receptor (beta chain) appeared a single time. One Seattle source followed patients from active infection through their disease course. The data originate from a study of blood T cell repertoires in COVID-19. About the research overall: The cDNA or gDNA used as material had been derived from T cells, B-cell-depleted T cells, or PBMCs.

Original data processing: Amplification from reference gene primers served as the basis for estimated nucleated cell counts. Profiled with immunoSEQ multiplex PCR; TCRdb holds only in-frame clones, not every one. V, J and clone size reflect that table, while D and trimming were determined from the DNA. The table has 200,000 to 250,000 clones, 65% to 90% seen once; the top ten hold roughly 2.2%. The V gene lost 3 bases and the J gene lost 5 bases, with 7 bases spanning the gap. CDR1 is KGHSH, CDR2 LQKENI, per germline. The CDR3 consists of 12 residues. The rearrangement uses TRBV18 and TRBJ1-1; D is unresolved. The source material was peripheral blood. The sequence was obtained from a woman in her seventies with COVID-19, enrolled during active disease. CDR3 sequence: CASSPRATEAFF. The CDR3 coding sequence is TGTGCCAGCTCACCGCGGGCGACTGAAGCTTTCTTT.